The present entry profiles one T cell receptor beta chain with its context. What it binds is not known. Germline V gene data show CDR1 as WSHSY and CDR2 as SAAADI. The CDR3 is 14 amino acids. V lost 4 bases and J lost 8, with 17 bases in between. This entry is derived from a study of T cell responses to AZD1222 COVID-19 vaccine. Overall study results and limits: Reportedly, close to half of spike-specific TCRs are directed against unmutated variant regions. There were repertoire samples only from the period after the peak T cell response. Mostly white British, mostly female donors; authors suggested clonal diversity may be underestimated.

TCRdb keeps only in-frame clones here, not all; method: immunoSEQ multiplex PCR. Of 110,000 to 150,000 clones listed, approximately 83% are singletons. The receptor was isolated from an adult in good health. The sequenced sample was peripheral blood, obtained on day 0 of AZD1222 vaccination. The chain couples TRBV10-2 to TRBJ1-2, with D uncertain. The CDR3 bases are TGCGCCAGCAGTGTGGCCAGTCGCCTTACAGGCTACACCTTC. It yields the protein CASSVASRLTGYTF.